This is a list of T cell receptor beta chains from one sample in a study of T cell responses to AZD1222 COVID-19 vaccine. Profiling relied on immunoSEQ multiplex PCR, and the TCRdb table lists in-frame clones only, not all of them. The sample consists of about 150,000 clones, 91% of them appearing once. The sample consisted of peripheral blood, taken on day 0 of AZD1222 vaccination. These receptors all come from an adult in good health. Each CDR3 is given with its conserved first and last residue. The order of the fields is D gene, clone size, J gene, V gene, CDR3 DNA, CDR3 protein. The D gene is left open where the match is weak. The size of a clone is reported for some rows only, either as once, few or many, or as a class for expanded clones.

d_call: TRBD1
clone_size: .
j_call: TRBJ1-4
v_call: TRBV10-3
cdr3_nt: TGTGCCATCAGTGGGACAGGGGGCGGTGAAAAACTGTTTTTT
cdr3_aa: CAISGTGGGEKLFF

d_call: .
clone_size: .
j_call: TRBJ1-3
v_call: TRBV6-5
cdr3_nt: TGTGCCAGCAGCACGGGGGGAAACACCATATATTTT
cdr3_aa: CASSTGGNTIYF

d_call: .
clone_size: .
j_call: TRBJ1-1
v_call: TRBV13
cdr3_nt: TGTGCCAGCAGCTTAGTTGGAGGGCAGGGCACTGAAGCTTTCTTT
cdr3_aa: CASSLVGGQGTEAFF

d_call: .
clone_size: .
j_call: TRBJ1-1
v_call: TRBV12-5
cdr3_nt: TGTGCTAGTGGTTTGGGGATGAACACTGAAGCTTTCTTT
cdr3_aa: CASGLGMNTEAFF

d_call: .
clone_size: few
j_call: TRBJ2-7
v_call: TRBV2
cdr3_nt: TGTGCCAGCAGTGAATCCGGGCAGGGGCATAACTTC
cdr3_aa: CASSESGQGHNF

d_call: .
clone_size: .
j_call: TRBJ2-2
v_call: TRBV18
cdr3_nt: TGTGCCAGCTCACCATTTGAGAAGAACACCGGGGAGCTGTTTTTT
cdr3_aa: CASSPFEKNTGELFF

d_call: .
clone_size: .
j_call: TRBJ1-1
v_call: TRBV6-6
cdr3_nt: TGTGCCAGCAGTTACTCGGGCGGGGAAGCTTTCTTT
cdr3_aa: CASSYSGGEAFF

d_call: .
clone_size: once
j_call: TRBJ2-7
v_call: TRBV6-5
cdr3_nt: TGTGCCAGCAGTTACTCCGTGGACAACTCCTACGAGCAGTACTTC
cdr3_aa: CASSYSVDNSYEQYF

d_call: TRBD2
clone_size: once
j_call: TRBJ2-5
v_call: TRBV13
cdr3_nt: TGTGCCAGCAGCTTAGTAGTTGGACTAGCGGGGAACCAAGAGACCCAGTACTTC
cdr3_aa: CASSLVVGLAGNQETQYF

d_call: .
clone_size: few
j_call: TRBJ1-2
v_call: TRBV25-1
cdr3_nt: TGTGCCACCAGCTTTGGGAGGGGATATGGCTACACCTTC
cdr3_aa: CATSFGRGYGYTF

d_call: .
clone_size: .
j_call: TRBJ1-5
v_call: TRBV6-2/TRBV6-3
cdr3_nt: TGTGCCAGCAGTTACGATAATAGCAATCAGCCCCAGCATTTT
cdr3_aa: CASSYDNSNQPQHF

d_call: .
clone_size: .
j_call: TRBJ1-1
v_call: TRBV28
cdr3_nt: TGTGCCAGTAATGAGGACGTTCATCCCAGGAACACTGAAGCTTTCTTT
cdr3_aa: CASNEDVHPRNTEAFF

d_call: .
clone_size: .
j_call: TRBJ2-5
v_call: TRBV4-3
cdr3_nt: TGCGCCAGCAGCCAAGAAGGTTTAGGGGGGGGCGTCGAAGAGACCCAGTACTTC
cdr3_aa: CASSQEGLGGGVEETQYF

d_call: TRBD2
clone_size: .
j_call: TRBJ2-3
v_call: TRBV6-5
cdr3_nt: TGTGCCAGCAGTTACGGCTCTAGCGGGAGTAGGTATACGCAGTATTTT
cdr3_aa: CASSYGSSGSRYTQYF

d_call: TRBD2
clone_size: .
j_call: TRBJ2-2
v_call: TRBV5-1
cdr3_nt: TGCGCCAGCAGCTTAACCCGACTAGCGGTCACGAACACCGGGGAGCTGTTTTTT
cdr3_aa: CASSLTRLAVTNTGELFF

d_call: TRBD2
clone_size: once
j_call: TRBJ2-5
v_call: TRBV5-1
cdr3_nt: TGCGCCAGCAGCGGAGGACTAGCGGGGCAAGAGACCCAGTACTTC
cdr3_aa: CASSGGLAGQETQYF

d_call: TRBD2
clone_size: .
j_call: TRBJ2-2
v_call: TRBV25-1
cdr3_nt: TGTGCCAGCAGTGCGAACCCACCTAGCGGGGGGACCGGGGAGCTGTTTTTT
cdr3_aa: CASSANPPSGGTGELFF

d_call: TRBD1
clone_size: .
j_call: TRBJ1-1
v_call: TRBV6-5
cdr3_nt: TGTGCCAGCACCGACAGGGGGATCACTGAAGCTTTCTTT
cdr3_aa: CASTDRGITEAFF

d_call: .
clone_size: .
j_call: TRBJ1-2
v_call: TRBV2
cdr3_nt: TGTGCCAGCAGTGATATCGGGAACGGCTACACCTTC
cdr3_aa: CASSDIGNGYTF

d_call: TRBD2
clone_size: .
j_call: TRBJ2-7
v_call: TRBV9
cdr3_nt: TGTGCCAGCAGCGGAAGCAACAAGGACGGGGGGGCGGCCTACGAGCAGTACTTC
cdr3_aa: CASSGSNKDGGAAYEQYF

d_call: .
clone_size: .
j_call: TRBJ1-1
v_call: TRBV28
cdr3_nt: TGTGCCAGCAGGGGTGCCACGGTGACTGAAGCTTTCTTT
cdr3_aa: CASRGATVTEAFF

d_call: .
clone_size: .
j_call: TRBJ2-7
v_call: TRBV21-1
cdr3_nt: TGTGCCAGCAGCAGCCAGAGGGGTTACGAGCAGTACTTC
cdr3_aa: CASSSQRGYEQYF

d_call: .
clone_size: .
j_call: TRBJ2-7
v_call: TRBV2
cdr3_nt: TGTGCCAGCAGTGAGGGACATCTTGGGTCCTACGAGCAGTACTTC
cdr3_aa: CASSEGHLGSYEQYF

d_call: .
clone_size: .
j_call: TRBJ2-7
v_call: TRBV5-1
cdr3_nt: TGCGCCAGGAACAGGGAGGGCTACGAGCAGTACTTC
cdr3_aa: CARNREGYEQYF

d_call: .
clone_size: .
j_call: TRBJ1-2
v_call: TRBV5-6
cdr3_nt: TGTGCCAGCATCTTGCCAGGGCGGGATGGCTACACCTTC
cdr3_aa: CASILPGRDGYTF

d_call: .
clone_size: .
j_call: TRBJ1-5
v_call: TRBV15
cdr3_nt: TGTGCCACCAGCACAACCAATCTAATGGCGGGGAATCAGCCCCAGCATTTT
cdr3_aa: CATSTTNLMAGNQPQHF

d_call: .
clone_size: .
j_call: TRBJ1-2
v_call: TRBV5-1
cdr3_nt: TGCGCCAGCAGTAGAGACCTAGCTAACTATGGCTACACCTTC
cdr3_aa: CASSRDLANYGYTF

d_call: TRBD2
clone_size: .
j_call: TRBJ2-3
v_call: TRBV6-4
cdr3_nt: TGTGCCAGCAGCCAAGCGGGGGGGAGTGATACGCAGTATTTT
cdr3_aa: CASSQAGGSDTQYF

d_call: TRBD1
clone_size: .
j_call: TRBJ2-7
v_call: TRBV5-4
cdr3_nt: TGTGCCAGCAGCTTGGGGGTCGTAAGAGGACAGGGGTACGAGCAGTACTTC
cdr3_aa: CASSLGVVRGQGYEQYF

d_call: .
clone_size: .
j_call: TRBJ2-7
v_call: TRBV27
cdr3_nt: TGTGCCAGCAGTTTCGACGGGGGAACCTACGAGCAGTACTTC
cdr3_aa: CASSFDGGTYEQYF

d_call: .
clone_size: .
j_call: TRBJ1-4
v_call: TRBV7-7
cdr3_nt: TGTGCTAGCAGCCGCCTTGGGACATCTAATGAAAAACTGTTTTTT
cdr3_aa: CASSRLGTSNEKLFF

d_call: .
clone_size: .
j_call: TRBJ1-6
v_call: TRBV6-1
cdr3_nt: TGTGCCAGCAGTGTAATCCCGGGACACGATAATTCACCCCTCCACTTT
cdr3_aa: CASSVIPGHDNSPLHF

d_call: TRBD1
clone_size: .
j_call: TRBJ1-1
v_call: TRBV5-1
cdr3_nt: TGCGCCAGCAGCACGGGACAGGGGGCGTCTGTCACTGAAGCTTTCTTT
cdr3_aa: CASSTGQGASVTEAFF

d_call: .
clone_size: .
j_call: TRBJ2-5
v_call: TRBV10-3
cdr3_nt: TGTGCCATCAGTGGTGGGGACCCACGGGAGACCCAGTACTTC
cdr3_aa: CAISGGDPRETQYF

d_call: TRBD1
clone_size: .
j_call: TRBJ1-1
v_call: TRBV19
cdr3_nt: TGTGCCAGTAGTATCACAAGCCGGACAGGGGGCGAAGCTTTCTTT
cdr3_aa: CASSITSRTGGEAFF

d_call: .
clone_size: .
j_call: TRBJ1-1
v_call: TRBV3-1/TRBV3-2
cdr3_nt: TGTGCCAGCAACCTCAGAGGAGACACTGAAGCTTTCTTT
cdr3_aa: CASNLRGDTEAFF

d_call: .
clone_size: .
j_call: TRBJ1-1
v_call: TRBV2
cdr3_nt: TGTGCCAGCAGTGAAGGAGAGGAGGGTATGGGAGCTTTCTTT
cdr3_aa: CASSEGEEGMGAFF

d_call: .
clone_size: .
j_call: TRBJ1-4
v_call: TRBV7-2
cdr3_nt: TGTGCCAGCAGCCTCCTGGGGTCAACTAATGAAAAACTGTTTTTT
cdr3_aa: CASSLLGSTNEKLFF

d_call: TRBD1
clone_size: .
j_call: TRBJ1-5
v_call: TRBV6-1
cdr3_nt: TGTGCCAGCAGGGGGACAGGGGGCCAGCCCCAGCATTTT
cdr3_aa: CASRGTGGQPQHF

d_call: .
clone_size: .
j_call: TRBJ2-7
v_call: TRBV6-5
cdr3_nt: TGTGCCAGCAGTTACGGGCTGAGCTACGAGCAGTACTTC
cdr3_aa: CASSYGLSYEQYF

d_call: .
clone_size: .
j_call: TRBJ1-2
v_call: TRBV11-3
cdr3_nt: TGTGCCAGCAGCTTAGAGGCAGGGGCAGGCACCTTC
cdr3_aa: CASSLEAGAGTF

d_call: .
clone_size: .
j_call: TRBJ1-1
v_call: TRBV5-1
cdr3_nt: TGCGCCAGCAGCTTACCGGGACACAACACTGAAGCTTTCTTT
cdr3_aa: CASSLPGHNTEAFF

d_call: TRBD2
clone_size: .
j_call: TRBJ2-7
v_call: TRBV28
cdr3_nt: TGTGCCAGCAGTTTACCCACCGGGGGGTACGAGCAGTACTTC
cdr3_aa: CASSLPTGGYEQYF

d_call: .
clone_size: once
j_call: TRBJ2-1
v_call: TRBV12-3/TRBV12-4
cdr3_nt: TGTGCCAGCAGTTTATGGCTCAATGAGCAGTTCTTC
cdr3_aa: CASSLWLNEQFF

d_call: .
clone_size: .
j_call: TRBJ1-1
v_call: TRBV2
cdr3_nt: TGTGCCAGTAGTGGCGGGAACACTGAAGCTTTCTTT
cdr3_aa: CASSGGNTEAFF

d_call: TRBD2
clone_size: .
j_call: TRBJ2-2
v_call: TRBV7-9
cdr3_nt: TGTGCCAGCAGCTCTTGGCTCCGGGGGGGCACCGGGGAGCTGTTTTTT
cdr3_aa: CASSSWLRGGTGELFF

d_call: .
clone_size: .
j_call: TRBJ1-5
v_call: TRBV7-2
cdr3_nt: TGTGCCAGCAGCTATTCCGGGACGGCCGTCATGAATCAGCCCCAGCATTTT
cdr3_aa: CASSYSGTAVMNQPQHF

d_call: .
clone_size: .
j_call: TRBJ1-5
v_call: TRBV6-5
cdr3_nt: TGTGCCAGCAGTTACTCGGGGGCTAGCAATCAGCCCCAGCATTTT
cdr3_aa: CASSYSGASNQPQHF

d_call: .
clone_size: .
j_call: TRBJ2-7
v_call: TRBV4-3
cdr3_nt: TGCGCCAGCAGCCAAGAGGGGGACGCCTACGAGCAGTACTTC
cdr3_aa: CASSQEGDAYEQYF

d_call: TRBD1
clone_size: .
j_call: TRBJ2-2
v_call: TRBV19
cdr3_nt: TGTGCCAGTAGTATCACGACAGGGGCCGGGGAGCTGTTTTTT
cdr3_aa: CASSITTGAGELFF

d_call: .
clone_size: .
j_call: TRBJ2-7
v_call: TRBV14
cdr3_nt: TGTGCCAGCAGCCTTGGGTTCGGGCTTGAGCAGTACTTC
cdr3_aa: CASSLGFGLEQYF

d_call: TRBD2
clone_size: .
j_call: TRBJ2-1
v_call: TRBV7-2
cdr3_nt: TGTGCCAGCAGCCCACCTTCGGGACTAGCGGGATCAGGGGAGCAGTTCTTC
cdr3_aa: CASSPPSGLAGSGEQFF

d_call: .
clone_size: .
j_call: TRBJ2-7
v_call: TRBV5-4
cdr3_nt: TGTGCCAGCAGCCCCCCCGACCTAGGGGGCTCCTACGAGCAGTACTTC
cdr3_aa: CASSPPDLGGSYEQYF

d_call: .
clone_size: .
j_call: TRBJ1-1
v_call: TRBV14
cdr3_nt: TGTGCCAGCAGCCAAGAAACCCCAGCTTTCTTT
cdr3_aa: CASSQETPAFF

d_call: .
clone_size: .
j_call: TRBJ2-2
v_call: TRBV4-3
cdr3_nt: TGCGCCAGCAGCCAAGGGTGGGCAGAAAACACCGGGGAGCTGTTTTTT
cdr3_aa: CASSQGWAENTGELFF